This is a list of T cell receptor beta chains from one sample in a study of cytomegalovirus exposure and HLA in healthy donors. Some clones are missing from TCRdb's copy, which holds only in-frame ones; the method was immunoSEQ multiplex PCR. The sample holds 200,000 or so clones, about 83% seen once. Specimen: PBMCs. These receptors came from a human donor in good health. CDR3s include the opening cysteine and the closing phenylalanine or tryptophan. D genes are given only for firm matches. Size is omitted from some rows. Given values are once, few, many or a class for expanded clones.

clone size	V gene	J gene	D gene	CDR3 protein	CDR3 DNA
NA	TRBV6-5	TRBJ2-7	TRBD2	CASRVAGDSRKEQYF	TGTGCCAGCAGGGTAGCGGGAGATTCAAGAAAAGAGCAGTACTTC
NA	TRBV6-6	TRBJ2-3	TRBD2	CASSSRLAGSTDTQYF	TGTGCCAGCAGTTCGCGACTAGCGGGGAGCACAGATACGCAGTATTTT
NA	TRBV19	TRBJ2-1	NA	CASSIGAPPHEQFF	TGTGCCAGTAGTATAGGAGCCCCCCCACATGAGCAGTTCTTC
once	TRBV19	TRBJ2-3	NA	CASSRGGEMFTDTQYF	TGTGCCAGTAGTAGGGGCGGAGAGATGTTCACAGATACGCAGTATTTT
few	TRBV30	TRBJ2-1	NA	CAWSLAWGRSSYNEQFF	TGTGCCTGGAGTCTAGCGTGGGGCAGGAGCTCCTACAATGAGCAGTTCTTC
NA	TRBV9	TRBJ2-1	TRBD2	CASSILAGGYNEQFF	TGTGCCAGCAGCATACTAGCGGGAGGATACAATGAGCAGTTCTTC
NA	TRBV18	TRBJ2-3	TRBD1	CASSRQGRVGTDTQYF	TGTGCCAGCTCACGACAGGGAAGGGTGGGCACAGATACGCAGTATTTT
NA	TRBV7-9	TRBJ2-7	NA	CASSLIQAPYEQYF	TGTGCCAGCAGCTTAATACAGGCCCCCTACGAGCAGTACTTC
few	TRBV19	TRBJ1-1	NA	CASSGTLNTEAFF	TGTGCCAGTAGTGGGACACTGAACACTGAAGCTTTCTTT
NA	TRBV11-3	TRBJ2-1	TRBD2	CASSPGTSGINEQFF	TGTGCCAGCAGCCCCGGGACTAGCGGGATAAATGAGCAGTTCTTC
once	TRBV6-5	TRBJ2-7	NA	CASSYSRGNYEQYF	TGTGCCAGCAGTTACTCGAGAGGGAATTACGAGCAGTACTTC
NA	TRBV5-1	TRBJ1-1	NA	CASSSRSNTEAFF	TGCGCCAGCAGCTCTAGGTCGAACACTGAAGCTTTCTTT
NA	TRBV7-9	TRBJ1-3	TRBD1	CSSSPPGQRGNTIYF	TGTTCCAGCAGCCCACCGGGACAGAGAGGAAACACCATATATTTT
NA	TRBV11-2	TRBJ2-7	NA	CASTRDYEQYF	TGTGCCAGCACCAGGGATTACGAGCAGTACTTC
once	TRBV10-2	TRBJ2-7	TRBD1	CASGQGPYEQYF	TGCGCCAGCGGACAGGGACCCTACGAGCAGTACTTC
NA	TRBV16	TRBJ2-1	TRBD1	CASSLSGTGMGNEQFF	TGTGCCAGCAGCCTGTCAGGGACAGGGATGGGGAATGAGCAGTTCTTC
once	TRBV7-2	TRBJ2-7	NA	CASSLDRQASSYF	TGTGCCAGCAGCTTAGATCGGCAGGCTAGCTCCTACTTC
once	TRBV27	TRBJ2-5	NA	CASSHPEETQYF	TGTGCCAGCAGCCACCCGGAAGAGACCCAGTACTTC
NA	TRBV5-1	TRBJ1-4	NA	CASSLAPQGQTNEKLFF	TGCGCCAGCAGCTTGGCCCCGCAGGGCCAAACTAATGAAAAACTGTTTTTT
few	TRBV19	TRBJ1-4	NA	CASSIDSDEKLFF	TGTGCCAGTAGTATAGACTCCGATGAAAAACTGTTTTTT
NA	TRBV28	TRBJ2-5	TRBD1	CASSSQPGQGWLETQYF	TGTGCCAGCAGTTCACAACCGGGACAGGGGTGGCTAGAGACCCAGTACTTC
NA	TRBV15	TRBJ1-1	NA	CATSRGRVNTEAFF	TGTGCCACCAGCAGAGGTCGGGTGAACACTGAAGCTTTCTTT
NA	TRBV2	TRBJ2-2	NA	CASRKVEGPGELFF	TGTGCCAGCAGAAAAGTGGAGGGCCCCGGGGAGCTGTTTTTT
NA	TRBV6-4	TRBJ2-1	TRBD1	CASSQTGYNSYNEQFF	TGTGCCAGCAGCCAGACAGGGTACAACTCCTACAATGAGCAGTTCTTC
NA	TRBV25-1	TRBJ2-1	NA	CASRTGISSYNEQFF	TGTGCCAGCAGAACGGGGATTAGCTCCTACAATGAGCAGTTCTTC
once	TRBV6-5	TRBJ1-1	NA	CASRPRDTEAFF	TGTGCCAGCAGGCCCCGGGACACTGAAGCTTTCTTT
NA	TRBV7-9	TRBJ2-7	NA	CSSSLLPTGDYEQYF	TGTTCCAGCAGCTTATTACCAACAGGAGACTACGAGCAGTACTTC
NA	TRBV5-4	TRBJ2-5	TRBD2	CASSLSPRGRAEETQYF	TGTGCCAGCAGCTTGTCCCCCCGCGGGAGGGCCGAGGAGACCCAGTACTTC
NA	TRBV4-1	TRBJ1-5	TRBD1	CASSRGTGGNQPQHF	TGCGCCAGCAGCCGTGGGACAGGGGGCAATCAGCCCCAGCATTTT
NA	TRBV5-1	TRBJ2-3	NA	CASKEGLSTDTQYF	TGCGCCAGCAAGGAGGGACTTAGCACAGATACGCAGTATTTT
NA	TRBV5-1	TRBJ2-5	TRBD2	CASSGTSGKETQYF	TGCGCCAGCAGCGGGACTAGCGGGAAAGAGACCCAGTACTTC
NA	TRBV21-1	TRBJ2-2	NA	CASSLGHVTGGELFF	TGTGCCAGCAGCCTGGGACATGTAACGGGCGGGGAGCTGTTTTTT
NA	TRBV6-6	TRBJ2-7	TRBD2	CASSLRGGRSSYEQYF	TGTGCCAGCAGTCTCCGGGGGGGCCGTAGCTCCTACGAGCAGTACTTC
NA	TRBV7-9	TRBJ2-7	TRBD1	CSSSPVGGQGYHEQYF	TGTTCCAGCAGCCCCGTGGGGGGACAGGGGTATCACGAGCAGTACTTC
NA	TRBV4-2	TRBJ2-7	TRBD2	CASSPGLAVTYEQYF	TGTGCCAGCAGCCCGGGACTAGCGGTTACCTACGAGCAGTACTTC
NA	TRBV29-1	TRBJ1-2	TRBD1	CSVQGDRGLGYGYTF	TGCAGCGTTCAAGGGGACAGGGGATTAGGCTATGGCTACACCTTC
NA	TRBV6-5	TRBJ1-2	NA	CASRPNRNLYGYTF	TGTGCCAGCAGACCTAACAGGAACCTCTATGGCTACACCTTC
once	TRBV7-7	TRBJ2-1	NA	CASEEWEVSSYNEQFF	TGTGCTAGCGAGGAGTGGGAGGTAAGCTCCTACAATGAGCAGTTCTTC
NA	TRBV5-8	TRBJ2-5	TRBD1	CASSSWDRGQETQYF	TGTGCCAGCAGCTCCTGGGACAGGGGGCAAGAGACCCAGTACTTC